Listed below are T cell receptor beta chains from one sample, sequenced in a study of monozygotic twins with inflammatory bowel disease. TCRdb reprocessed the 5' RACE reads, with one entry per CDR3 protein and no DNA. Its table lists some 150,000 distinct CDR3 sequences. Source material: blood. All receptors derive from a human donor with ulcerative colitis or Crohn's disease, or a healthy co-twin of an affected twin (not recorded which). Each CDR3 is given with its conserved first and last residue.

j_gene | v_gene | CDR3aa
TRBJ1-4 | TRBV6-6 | CASSYTGGNEKLFF
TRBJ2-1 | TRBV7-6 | CASSLGTSGSFNEQFF
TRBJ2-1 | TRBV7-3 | CASSSHRLAGGLNEQFF
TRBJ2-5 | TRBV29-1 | CSVEVEAVKETQYF
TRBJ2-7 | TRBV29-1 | CSVVDRGRPYEQYF
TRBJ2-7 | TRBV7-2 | CASRRTSGAAYEQYF
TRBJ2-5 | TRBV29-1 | CSGHPGGETQYF
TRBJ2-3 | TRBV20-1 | CSAKPSTDTQYF
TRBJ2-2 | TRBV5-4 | CASSLARLAGSNTGELFF
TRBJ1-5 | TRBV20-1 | CSARDPSAGRSQPQHF
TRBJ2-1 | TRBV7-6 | CASSRSIAGSSYNEQFF
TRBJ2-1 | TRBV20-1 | CSAPADSHYNEQFF
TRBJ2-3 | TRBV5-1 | CASSWTSPSTDTQYF
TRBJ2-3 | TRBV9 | CASSVGTSGRLRTDTQYF
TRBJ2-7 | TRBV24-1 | CATSGRQPPYEQYF
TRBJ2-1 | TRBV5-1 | CASRISGQQFF
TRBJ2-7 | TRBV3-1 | CASSHTPGDGYEQYF
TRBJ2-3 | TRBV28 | CASSRYHDTSTDTQYF
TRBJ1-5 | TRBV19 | CASSQTEGPQHF
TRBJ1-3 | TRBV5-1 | CASRDTGSGNTIYF
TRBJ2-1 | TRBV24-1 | CATRGDRAEQFF
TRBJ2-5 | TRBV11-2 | CASSLRGPGQETQYF
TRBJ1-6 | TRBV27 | CASSFGLRDNSPLHF
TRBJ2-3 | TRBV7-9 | CASSPKRRITDTQYF
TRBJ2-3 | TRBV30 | CAWSVLTDTQYF
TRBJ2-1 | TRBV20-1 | CSARVPLAGSPGHNEQFF
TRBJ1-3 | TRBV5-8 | CASSLRSGNTIYF
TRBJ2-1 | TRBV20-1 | CSASREGQIYNEQFF
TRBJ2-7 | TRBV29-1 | CSVADTYSYEQYF
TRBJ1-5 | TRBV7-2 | CASSLAGGANNQPQHF
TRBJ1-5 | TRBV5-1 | CASSLEGSNNQPQHF
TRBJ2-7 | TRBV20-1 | CSVLGDSSYEQYF
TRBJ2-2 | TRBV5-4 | CASSSGQGRGPGELFF
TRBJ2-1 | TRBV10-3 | CAISDRGRTYNEQFF
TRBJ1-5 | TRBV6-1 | CASSDGTGGQPQHF
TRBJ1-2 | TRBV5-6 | CASRKYGQGDGYTF
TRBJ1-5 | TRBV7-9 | CASNLGGDGNQPQHF
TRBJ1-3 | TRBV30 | CAWSVWGQGAEGNTIYF
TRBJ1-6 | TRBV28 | CASSLTGVRSPLHF
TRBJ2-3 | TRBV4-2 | CASSQSFQGDTQYF
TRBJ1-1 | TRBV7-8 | CASSPRTGMDTEAFF
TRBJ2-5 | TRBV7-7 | CASSLAAWKETQYF
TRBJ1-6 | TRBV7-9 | CASSFAIRAPLHF
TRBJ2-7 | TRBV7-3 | CASSPTGDAYEQYF
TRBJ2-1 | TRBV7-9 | CASSLVGAQFF
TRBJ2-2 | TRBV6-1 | CASNEQGSRTGELFF
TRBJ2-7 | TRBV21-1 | CASSKQAGYYEQYF
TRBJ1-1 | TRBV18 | CASSPPNRENFRAFF
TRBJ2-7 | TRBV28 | CASSPTGTGSYEQYF